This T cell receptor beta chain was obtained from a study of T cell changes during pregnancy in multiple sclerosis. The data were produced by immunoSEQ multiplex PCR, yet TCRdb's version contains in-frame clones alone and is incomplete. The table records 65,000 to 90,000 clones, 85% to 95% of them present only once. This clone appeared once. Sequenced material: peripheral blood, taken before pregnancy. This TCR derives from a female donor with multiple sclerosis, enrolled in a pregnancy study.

The CDR3 nucleotides are TGTGCCAGTAGTATAGTGGCAGCGTCTTCCTACAATGAGCAGTTCTTC. Protein: CASSIVAASSYNEQFF. The V gene is TRBV19, the J gene TRBJ2-1; D not certain. The CDR3 covers 16 residues. V was clipped by 1 base and J by 1 base, with 11 bases between them. Germline V CDR1 and CDR2: LNHDA, SQIVND (reference sequence). Together with reference TRBV19 and TRBJ2-1, the CDR3 gives the full variable domain: DGGITQSPKYLFRKEGQNVTLSCEQNLNHDAMYWYRQDPGQGLRLIYYSQIVNDFQKGDIAEGYSVSREKKESFPLTVTSAQKNPTAFYLCASSIVAASSYNEQFFGPGTRLTVL.